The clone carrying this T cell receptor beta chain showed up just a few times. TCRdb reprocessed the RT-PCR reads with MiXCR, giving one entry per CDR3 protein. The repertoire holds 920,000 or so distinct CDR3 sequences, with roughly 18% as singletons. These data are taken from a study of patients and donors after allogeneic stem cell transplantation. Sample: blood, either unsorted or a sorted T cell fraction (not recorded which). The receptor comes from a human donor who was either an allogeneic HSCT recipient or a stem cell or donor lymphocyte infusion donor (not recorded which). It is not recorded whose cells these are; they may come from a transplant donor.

The CDR3 sequence: CSALVGADGTDTQYF. In DNA, the CDR3 is TGCAGTGCTCTTGTGGGAGCGGATGGCACAGATACGCAGTATTTT. V usage is TRBV20-1 and J usage is TRBJ2-3; D might be TRBD2 (5 bases). Looked up from germline, CDR1 is DFQATT and CDR2 is SNEGSKA (reference sequence). The CDR3 covers 15 residues. V dropped 5 bases and J dropped 1 base, with 16 bases sitting between them.